The next 32 T cell receptor beta chains were all read from a single sample in a study of regulatory T cells in long-lasting Graves disease. Time point in this sample: newly diagnosed GD, antithyroid drugs for less than 3 months. Following extraction of RNA from PBMCs, that RNA was used to make the TCR library. Through Arm-PCR of CDR3 regions and iRepertoire HTBI primers, TCR beta libraries were built. TCRdb independently ran MiXCR on the multiplex PCR reads; one entry per CDR3 protein. The table records more than 400,000 distinct CDR3 sequences, roughly 17% of them present only once. These data were also reused for a study on T cells in Graves' hyperthyroidism and ophthalmopathy.

The source material was peripheral blood mononuclear cells (PBMCs), sampled at new diagnosis, from a patient treated with antithyroid drugs. The receptors were gathered from a woman in her twenties or thirties with Graves disease.

V usage is TRBV6-9 and J usage is TRBJ1-5; 10 nucleotides align to TRBD1. V trimming: 4 bases; J trimming: 1 base; junction bases outside the gene matches: 4. There are 16 residues in the CDR3. The germline CDR1 and CDR2 sequences are MNHGY and SVAAGI. CDR3 loop: CASSSRQGASNQPQHF. DNA of the CDR3: TGTGCCAGCAGTTCACGACAGGGGGCGAGCAATCAGCCCCAGCATTTT.

This clonotype has at least ten counts. This chain links TRBV18 with TRBJ1-1; D unresolved. Per germline, CDR1 KGHSH and CDR2 LQKENI. With 8 bases removed from V and 1 base from J, the gap between germline ends came to 8 bases. The CDR3 is made up of 12 amino acids. The DNA of the CDR3 is TGTGCCAGCAGTTTGTCGAACACTGAAGCTTTCTTT. This gives the protein CASSLSNTEAFF.

At least ten counts were recorded for this clonotype. The chain combines TRBV28 with TRBJ1-2; D is uncertain. V was clipped by 6 bases and J by 4 bases, with 9 bases between them. The CDR3 is 12 amino acids. Germline V gene lookup returns CDR1 MDHEN and CDR2 SYDVKM. CDR3 in amino acids: CASSPRAYGYTF. In nucleotides, the CDR3 is TGTGCCAGCAGCCCCCGGGCCTATGGCTACACCTTC.

This clonotype was observed at least ten times. The chain is built from TRBV10-3 and TRBJ1-1; TRBD1 agrees at 7 bases. The CDR3 is 14 amino acids. CDR1 ENHRY and CDR2 SYGVKD come from the germline V gene. The V segment lost 8 bases and the J segment 4 bases; nucleotides outside the gene matches: 10. The DNA for the CDR3 is TGTGCCATCGGACAGGACACCCTGGGCACTGAAGCTTTCTTT. It specifies CAIGQDTLGTEAFF.

In regard to this clonotype: Given a far larger clone just one base away, this is likely a sequencing read error. The chain uses TRBV11-2 and TRBJ2-7; D is undetermined. The CDR3 length is 14 residues. The germline gives CDR1 SGHAT, CDR2 FQNNGV. V was cut by 0 bases and J by 7 bases, with 13 bases left in between. The CDR3 reads CASSLDLERREQYF. CDR3 sequence (DNA): TGTGCCAGCAGCTTAGACCTGGAGCGTAGGGAGCAGTACTTC.

This clonotype was counted between two and nine times. The V gene is TRBV30, the J gene TRBJ2-1, with 7 bases matching TRBD2. CDR3 length: 15 amino acids. The germline CDR1 and CDR2 sequences are GTSNPN and SVGIG (reference sequence). Losses at the gene ends were 2 bases for V and 2 bases for J; bases not matched to a gene: 6. The CDR3 region has the DNA TGTGCCTGGAGTAATGGCGGGAGCCCCTACAATGAGCAGTTCTTC. It yields the protein CAWSNGGSPYNEQFF.

This clonotype was seen only a few times. The chain combines TRBV24-1 with TRBJ2-1, with D perhaps TRBD1 (5 bases). V was trimmed by 5 bases and J by 5 bases, leaving 21 bases between them. Germline lookup yields CDR1 KGHDR and CDR2 SFDVKD. CDR3 length: 17 residues. DNA for the CDR3: TGTGCCACCAGTGCCCGCCTGGGGCAGGAGAGCCACAATGAGCAGTTCTTC. It codes for CATSARLGQESHNEQFF.

This clonotype was counted many times. The rearrangement joins TRBV28 to TRBJ2-3; tentative D call: TRBD2 (6 bases). V was trimmed by 10 bases and J by 3 bases, leaving 20 bases between them. The length of the CDR3 is 15 residues. CDR1 is MDHEN and CDR2 is SYDVKM in the germline V gene. CDR3 in amino acids: CATLLTSGRTDTQYF. The CDR3 DNA sequence: TGTGCCACCTTGCTAACTAGTGGGAGGACAGATACGCAGTATTTT. Looking up the rest from reference TRBV28 and TRBJ2-3 gives the full variable domain: DVKVTQSSRYLVKRTGEKVFLECVQDMDHENMFWYRQDPGLGLRLIYFSYDVKMKEKGDIPEGYSVSREKKERFSLILESASTNQTSMYLCATLLTSGRTDTQYFGPGTRLTVL.

V gene TRBV7-2 combines with J gene TRBJ2-2, with 12 bases matching TRBD2. The CDR3 covers 15 residues. The J segment lost 6 bases and the V segment lost 2 bases, leaving 1 base of the junction unmatched. The germline CDR1 and CDR2 sequences are SGHTA and FQGNSA. DNA for the CDR3: TGTGCCAGCAGCTTACGACTAGCGGGAGCCGGGGAGCTGTTTTTT. Encoded protein: CASSLRLAGAGELFF.

J is TRBJ2-7 and V is TRBV2; 12 bases map to TRBD2. J gave up 0 bases and V 5 bases, and 11 bases lay outside the gene matches. Germline lookup yields CDR1 SNHLY and CDR2 FYNNEI. CDR3 size: 18 residues. Here the CDR3 DNA reads TGTGCCAGCAGTAATACCCAAGGACTAGCGGGATACTCCTACGAGCAGTACTTC. The encoded protein is CASSNTQGLAGYSYEQYF.

Regarding this clonotype: This may be a read error, as it is one base from a much larger clone. V and J are TRBV3-1 and TRBJ2-5; TRBD1 matches at 9 bases. This CDR3 has 14 residues. CDR1 and CDR2 (germline): LGHDT, YNNKEL (reference sequence). The CDR3 coding sequence is TGTGCCAGCAGCCCACGGGACAGGGAAGAGACCCTGTACTTC. Its protein is CASSPRDREETLYF.

At least ten counts were recorded for this clonotype. The chain's CDR3 is CASTLSGRAVSKNIQYF. The CDR3 bases are TGTGCCAGCACCCTTAGCGGGAGGGCCGTGTCCAAAAACATTCAGTACTTC. This chain links TRBV27 with TRBJ2-4; 11 bases align to TRBD2. After removal of 7 bases from V and 2 bases from J, the junction contained 10 bases not matched to a gene. This CDR3 has 17 amino acids. The germline V gene has CDR1 MNHEY and CDR2 SMNVEV (reference sequence).

The V gene is TRBV29-1, the J gene TRBJ2-5; D remains ambiguous. Germline values: CDR1 SQVTM, CDR2 ANQGSEA. The CDR3 runs 10 residues. V dropped 7 bases and J dropped 5 bases, with 8 bases sitting between them. CDR3 DNA sequence: TGCAGCGCCCTTTCGGAGACCCAGTACTTC. Its protein is CSALSETQYF.

This clonotype was observed a few times. The rearrangement links TRBV6-1 to TRBJ2-1, with 12 bases fitting TRBD1. The CDR3 sequence is 16 residues long. The V gene end was trimmed by 5 bases and the J gene end by 5 bases; junction bases not matched to a gene: 7. Germline assignment: CDR1 MNHNS and CDR2 SASEGT. The chain's CDR3 is CASSPLGTGGHNEQFF. CDR3 nucleotides: TGTGCCAGCAGTCCCCTGGGGACAGGGGGCCACAATGAGCAGTTCTTC.

The gene calls are TRBV10-3 and TRBJ1-2; D call uncertain. Germline CDR1 and CDR2: ENHRY and SYGVKD. The CDR3 is 14 residues long. V was clipped by 6 bases and J by 6 bases, with 17 bases between them. As DNA, the CDR3 is TGTGCCATCAGCCGTCTACCCGCCGGAGATGGCTACACCTTC. Translating gives CAISRLPAGDGYTF.

This clonotype was observed at least ten times. CDR3 amino acids: CASSQEGTGSYGYTF. CDR3 sequence (DNA): TGCGCCAGCAGCCAAGAGGGCACGGGAAGCTATGGCTACACCTTC. The chain combines TRBV4-1 with TRBJ1-2, with D uncertain. The CDR3 is made up of 15 amino acids. From germline, CDR1 is MGHRA and CDR2 YSYEKL. The V end lost 0 bases, the J end lost 4 bases, and 12 bases lay between the germline ends.

The gene calls are TRBV6-1 and TRBJ1-2; D is unresolved. Germline assignment: CDR1 MNHNS and CDR2 SASEGT. Deletions cut 8 bases from V and 8 bases from J, with 18 bases between. This CDR3 contains 13 residues. CDR3 coding DNA: TGTGCCAGCCAATTGACTGCCTCGTGGGGCTACACCTTC. This codes for CASQLTASWGYTF.

There are many counts of this clonotype. The chain combines TRBV2 with TRBJ2-3; tentative D call: TRBD2 (5 bases). Trimming shortened V by 3 bases and J by 2 bases, and 15 bases separated the two germline ends. The germline V gene encodes CDR1 SNHLY and CDR2 FYNNEI. This CDR3 contains 16 residues. The CDR3 is CASSEQLGWSTDTQYF. CDR3 sequence (DNA): TGTGCCAGCAGTGAGCAACTAGGGTGGTCCACAGATACGCAGTATTTT. Full variable domain (rest looked up from reference TRBV2 and TRBJ2-3): EPEVTQTPSHQVTQMGQEVILRCVPISNHLYFYWYRQILGQKVEFLVSFYNNEISEKSEIFDDQFSVERPDGSNFTLKIRSTKLEDSAMYFCASSEQLGWSTDTQYFGPGTRLTVL.

This clonotype was counted at least ten times. The chain combines TRBV18 with TRBJ1-5; D gene ambiguous. The V gene lost 3 bases and the J gene lost 5 bases, with 11 bases spanning the gap. There are 14 residues in the CDR3. From germline, CDR1 is KGHSH and CDR2 LQKENI. The CDR3 nucleotides are TGTGCCAGCTCACCTCAAAGAGAAGATCAGCCCCAGCATTTT. Translating gives CASSPQREDQPQHF.

This clonotype was detected many times. The chain recombines TRBV20-1 with TRBJ1-2; 9 positions match TRBD1. Germline values: CDR1 DFQATT, CDR2 SNEGSKA (reference sequence). CDR3 length: 13 amino acids. With V trimmed by 4 bases and J by 2 bases, 2 bases remained unmatched. The chain's CDR3 is CSAKDRGNYGYTF. DNA of the CDR3: TGCAGTGCTAAGGACAGGGGAAACTATGGCTACACCTTC.

This clonotype showed up many times. The chain is built from TRBV20-1 and TRBJ1-5, with no clear D. The CDR3 runs to 12 residues. V lost 5 bases and J lost 2, with 7 bases in between. From germline, CDR1 is DFQATT and CDR2 SNEGSKA (reference sequence). This chain's CDR3 is CSAGRGNQPQHF. CDR3 nucleotides: TGCAGTGCTGGGAGGGGCAATCAGCCCCAGCATTTT.

This clonotype was recorded at least ten times. The rearrangement links TRBV30 to TRBJ1-1; D unresolved. The germline V gene has CDR1 GTSNPN and CDR2 SVGIG (reference sequence). V dropped 5 bases and J dropped 9 bases, with 16 bases sitting between them. The CDR3 consists of 12 residues. The CDR3 is CAWSETGRQAFF. In nucleotides, the CDR3 is TGTGCCTGGTCCGAGACGGGGAGACAAGCTTTCTTT. The variable domain in full, completed from reference TRBV30 and TRBJ1-1, reads SQTIHQWPATLVQPVGSPLSLECTVEGTSNPNLYWYRQAAGRGLQLLFYSVGIGQISSEVPQNLSASRPQDRQFILSSKKLLLSDSGFYLCAWSETGRQAFFGQGTRLTVV.

The chain has TRBV7-9 and TRBJ1-4; D not resolved. The CDR3 has 13 amino acids. V shed 6 bases and J shed 5 bases, with 10 bases lying between them. Germline CDR1 and CDR2: SEHNR and FQNEAQ (reference sequence). CDR3 DNA: TGTGCCAGCAGTTCGCGGCACAATGAAAAACTGTTTTTT. It encodes CASSSRHNEKLFF.

To note about this clonotype: A much bigger clone sits one base away, suggesting this may be a read error. The chain recombines TRBV7-2 with TRBJ2-3; D unclear. The V and J ends lost 5 bases and 5 bases respectively, with 14 bases between them. Germline CDR1 is SGHTA and CDR2 is FQGNSA. The CDR3 spans 14 residues. CDR3 in amino acids: CASSERQFIDTQYF. In DNA, the CDR3 is TGTGCCAGCAGCGAACGACAATTCATAGATACGCAGTATTTT.

This clonotype was seen only a few times. J is TRBJ2-2 and V is TRBV19, with D maybe TRBD1 (7 bases). Deletions cut 6 bases from V and 5 bases from J, with 16 bases between. Germline values: CDR1 LNHDA, CDR2 SQIVND (reference sequence). This CDR3 comprises 15 residues. The CDR3 here is CASSGRQGDTGELFF. The DNA of the CDR3 is TGTGCCAGTAGCGGGAGACAGGGAGATACCGGGGAGCTGTTTTTT.

J is TRBJ1-1 and V is TRBV7-3, with 11 bases that match TRBD1. The CDR3 is 15 residues long. V shed 2 bases, J shed 5 bases, and the junction held 4 bases outside the gene matches. CDR1 is SGHTA, CDR2 FQGTGA, per germline. In nucleotides, the CDR3 is TGTGCCAGCAGCTTACAAGGACAGGGGGCGACTGAAGCTTTCTTT. Translating it yields CASSLQGQGATEAFF.

CDR3 amino acids: CASSQNPATDTYEQYF. CDR3 bases: TGCGCCAGCAGCCAGAACCCGGCCACAGACACCTACGAGCAGTACTTC. The chain uses TRBV4-3 and TRBJ2-7; no clear D. V lost 3 bases, J lost 2 bases, and 17 bases lay in between. The V gene's germline CDR1 is LGHNA and CDR2 YSLEER. The CDR3 has 16 residues.

CDR3 in DNA: TGTGCCAGCTCACCACCGCAGCCGGACAGGGGGGGCTACACCTTC. Translated: CASSPPQPDRGGYTF. This chain links TRBV18 with TRBJ1-2; 10 bases map to TRBD1. From germline, CDR1 is KGHSH and CDR2 LQKENI. The CDR3 spans 15 residues. V was pared by 0 bases and J by 8 bases, with 6 bases of the junction left unmatched.

This clonotype was seen a handful of times. The chain joins TRBV27 to TRBJ1-2, with 8 bases identical to TRBD1. This CDR3 region has 15 residues. Germline assignment: CDR1 MNHEY and CDR2 SMNVEV (reference sequence). V was pared by 3 bases and J by 5 bases, with 8 bases of the junction left unmatched. This CDR3 reads CASSLTQGAPYGYTF. The CDR3 nucleotides read TGTGCCAGCAGTTTGACGCAGGGGGCTCCATATGGCTACACCTTC.

This clonotype was picked up many times. The CDR3 region is CASSLRRHRATEAFF. CDR3 sequence (DNA): TGTGCCAGCAGCCTTCGAAGACATCGTGCTACTGAAGCTTTCTTT. This sequence joins TRBV3-1 and TRBJ1-1; D gene ambiguous. The V gene lost 4 bases and the J gene lost 5 bases, with 17 bases spanning the gap. Germline CDR1 reads LGHDT; CDR2 reads YNNKEL (reference sequence). The CDR3 length is 15 residues.

Remarks on this clonotype: A much larger clonotype is one base distant, so this may be a read error. The chain links TRBV11-2 to TRBJ1-4; TRBD1 is a possible D gene (6 bases). V was shortened by 0 bases and J by 8 bases, with 13 bases between the two germline ends. CDR1 is SGHAT, CDR2 FQNNGV, per germline. The CDR3 loop spans 15 amino acids. CDR3 nucleotides: TGTGCCAGCAGCTTAGATACCGGGGGCGCCGAAAAACTGTTTTTT. It translates to CASSLDTGGAEKLFF.

This clonotype occurred many times. The V and J genes are TRBV9 and TRBJ2-3; 15 bases line up with TRBD2. The CDR3 loop spans 16 amino acids. Unmatched junction bases numbered 4, after V lost 4 bases and J lost 4 bases. Germline CDR1 and CDR2: SGDLS and YYNGEE. The CDR3 DNA is TGTGCCAGCAGCTCTCGGACTAGCGGGAGGGCAGATACGCAGTATTTT. This gives the protein CASSSRTSGRADTQYF.